Presented here are 28 T cell receptor beta chains from one specimen sequenced in a study of blood T cell repertoires in COVID-19. This table comes from immunoSEQ multiplex PCR, and its TCRdb copy is limited to in-frame clones, with some not included. This table has about 170,000 clones, around 92% appearing once. Sequenced sample: peripheral blood. The source of these receptors is a man aged 30 to 39 with COVID-19, enrolled during active disease.

The V and J genes are TRBV29-1 and TRBJ2-7; 8 bases agree with TRBD1. The CDR3 sequence is 15 residues long. Germline trimming cut 2 bases from V and 3 bases from J; bases unmatched to any gene: 9. The germline gives CDR1 SQVTM, CDR2 ANQGSEA. The CDR3 here is CSVERRQGPLYEQYF. DNA of the CDR3: TGCAGCGTTGAAAGACGACAGGGGCCTCTCTACGAGCAGTACTTC.

The chain carries TRBV7-2 and TRBJ1-4; maybe TRBD1 (6 bases). CDR1 and CDR2 from the germline V gene are SGHTA and FQGNSA. This CDR3 has 14 amino acids. Trimming took 8 bases from V and 7 from J, leaving 17 bases between them. The CDR3 coding sequence is TGTGCCAGCTGTCGCGGGGGGCAAGGTGAAAAACTGTTTTTT. Its protein is CASCRGGQGEKLFF.

This rearrangement joins TRBV5-4 to TRBJ1-2; D ambiguous. The CDR3 length is 16 residues. Deletions cut 4 bases from V and 6 bases from J, with 22 bases between. Per germline, CDR1 SGHNT and CDR2 YYREEE (reference sequence). In DNA form, the CDR3 reads TGTGCCAGCAGCCTCGACTACCTCGGGTCCTTCAATGGCTACACCTTC. Its protein is CASSLDYLGSFNGYTF.

V usage is TRBV25-1 and J usage is TRBJ1-3; D unclear. This CDR3 contains 13 residues. V shed 5 bases and J shed 0 bases, with 5 bases lying between them. Germline CDR1 reads MGHDK; CDR2 reads SYGVNS. The chain's CDR3 is CASSHSSGNTIYF. The CDR3 nucleotides read TGTGCCAGCAGTCACAGCTCTGGAAACACCATATATTTT. Filled out from reference TRBV25-1 and TRBJ1-3, the complete variable domain reads EADIYQTPRYLVIGTGKKITLECSQTMGHDKMYWYQQDPGMELHLIHYSYGVNSTEKGDLSSESTVSRIRTEHFPLTLESARPSHTSQYLCASSHSSGNTIYFGEGSWLTVV.

This clone has a single count. V gene TRBV5-1 combines with J gene TRBJ2-7; D is perhaps TRBD1 (6 bases). With 2 bases removed from V and 7 bases from J, the gap between germline ends came to 25 bases. The CDR3 contains 17 residues. Per the germline V gene, CDR1 is SGHRS and CDR2 is YFSETQ. The CDR3 spells CASSFRRTADSLGEQYF. CDR3 coding DNA: TGCGCCAGCAGCTTCCGAAGGACAGCAGACTCCCTGGGAGAGCAGTACTTC.

J is TRBJ1-2 and V is TRBV5-6; 8 positions agree with TRBD1. V lost 1 base to trimming and J lost 7 bases; unmatched junction nucleotides: 3. The V gene's germline CDR1 is SGHDT and CDR2 YYEEEE. This CDR3 comprises 13 residues. The DNA for the CDR3 is TGTGCCAGCAGCTTGAGGCAGGGGGCTGGCTACACCTTC. It codes for CASSLRQGAGYTF.

In nucleotides, the CDR3 is TGTGCCAGCAGTAAAGACAGGAACACTGAAGCTTTCTTT. Its protein product is CASSKDRNTEAFF. The chain combines TRBV2 with TRBJ1-1; possibly TRBD1 for D (5 bases). V dropped 5 bases and J dropped 1 base, with 8 bases sitting between them. The germline V gene encodes CDR1 SNHLY and CDR2 FYNNEI. This CDR3 comprises 13 residues.

The J gene is TRBJ1-6, the V gene TRBV4-3; D is possibly TRBD1 (6 bases). The germline V gene has CDR1 LGHNA and CDR2 YSLEER. The V end lost 4 bases, the J end lost 8 bases, and 18 bases lay between the germline ends. This CDR3 has 16 residues. Written as DNA, the CDR3 is TGCGCCAGCAGCCTATCAGGGGCCTATAGGGATTCACCCCTCCACTTT. It is translated as CASSLSGAYRDSPLHF.

This chain connects TRBV9 to TRBJ2-7, with D uncertain. Trimming shortened V by 4 bases and J by 1 base, and 12 bases separated the two germline ends. Germline-derived CDR1 and CDR2 are SGDLS and YYNGEE. CDR3 length: 14 residues. As DNA, the CDR3 is TGTGCCAGCAGCTCCGGCGGAAGATCCTACGAGCAGTACTTC. Its protein is CASSSGGRSYEQYF.

The chain combines TRBV12-3 or TRBV12-4 with TRBJ1-2; 8 positions agree with TRBD1. With 6 bases clipped from V and 6 bases from J, the junction kept 0 bases outside the gene matches. The CDR3 spans 11 residues. The CDR3 here is CASRTGDGYTF. DNA for the CDR3: TGTGCCAGCAGGACAGGGGATGGCTACACCTTC.

V is TRBV6-5 and J is TRBJ1-2; 8 nucleotides align to TRBD1. V trimming: 4 bases; J trimming: 9 bases; junction bases outside the gene matches: 16. The CDR3 consists of 16 residues. Per germline, CDR1 MNHEY and CDR2 SVGAGI. The CDR3 bases are TGTGCCAGCAGTTCCAGACAACCAGGGGGCAGAGGGAGCTACACCTTC. It codes for CASSSRQPGGRGSYTF.

The V gene is TRBV5-5, the J gene TRBJ1-5; 11 bases are shared with TRBD1. CDR1 and CDR2 from the germline V gene are SGHKS and YYEKEE (reference sequence). The CDR3 is 15 residues long. The V and J ends lost 3 bases and 3 bases, in that order; junction bases with no gene match: 2. CDR3 sequence (DNA): TGTGCCAGCAGCTGGGGACAGGGGGTCAATCAGCCCCAGCATTTT. Its protein is CASSWGQGVNQPQHF. Full variable domain (rest looked up from reference TRBV5-5 and TRBJ1-5): DAGVTQSPTHLIKTRGQQVTLRCSPISGHKSVSWYQQVLGQGPQFIFQYYEKEERGRGNFPDRFSARQFPNYSSELNVNALLLGDSALYLCASSWGQGVNQPQHFGDGTRLSIL.

This sequence joins TRBV2 and TRBJ2-1; 11 bases align to TRBD1. Germline values: CDR1 SNHLY, CDR2 FYNNEI. This CDR3 contains 14 residues. Unmatched junction bases numbered 8, after V lost 8 bases and J lost 8 bases. The CDR3 here is CASLGQGAIDEQFF. The CDR3 nucleotides read TGTGCCAGCCTAGGACAGGGGGCAATCGATGAGCAGTTCTTC.

This clone was recorded only once. The V gene is TRBV4-2, the J gene TRBJ2-1; 10 bases are shared with TRBD2. V lost 0 bases and J lost 9; bases outside the gene matches: 5. CDR3 length equals 15 residues. Per the germline V gene, CDR1 is LGHNA and CDR2 is YNFKEQ. The CDR3 protein is CASSQEGLASREQFF. The CDR3 coding sequence is TGTGCCAGCAGCCAAGAGGGACTAGCGTCGCGTGAGCAGTTCTTC.

The chain links TRBV19 to TRBJ1-5; 12 nucleotides match TRBD1. From germline, CDR1 is LNHDA and CDR2 SQIVND (reference sequence). The trim removed 4 bases at V and 1 base at J, leaving 11 bases unmatched. This CDR3 contains 19 residues. The CDR3: CASSKAPGQGAGSNQPQHF. The DNA of the CDR3 is TGTGCCAGTAGTAAGGCCCCGGGACAGGGGGCAGGAAGCAATCAGCCCCAGCATTTT.

This chain links TRBV24-1 with TRBJ2-3; D not certain. This CDR3 contains 15 residues. V gave up 3 bases and J gave up 4 bases, with 13 bases separating them. Germline CDR1 is KGHDR and CDR2 is SFDVKD. As DNA, the CDR3 is TGTGCCACCAGTGATCTGGGCCAAAGCCCAGATACGCAGTATTTT. Protein: CATSDLGQSPDTQYF.

This chain links TRBV6-5 with TRBJ1-1; D remains ambiguous. CDR1 and CDR2 from the germline V gene are MNHEY and SVGAGI. Trimming removed 4 bases from V and 2 bases from J, with 8 bases in between. This CDR3 region has 13 residues. As DNA, the CDR3 is TGTGCCAGCAGTTCCACGGGAAACACTGAAGCTTTCTTT. Translation: CASSSTGNTEAFF.

This chain links TRBV7-2 with TRBJ1-2, with 9 bases fitting TRBD1. The CDR3 loop spans 16 amino acids. Trimming cost V 1 base and J 2 bases; bases outside gene matches: 5. The germline CDR1 and CDR2 sequences are SGHTA and FQGNSA. CDR3 residues: CASSLVRGQGNYGYTF. In nucleotides, the CDR3 is TGTGCCAGCAGCTTAGTTCGCGGACAGGGGAACTATGGCTACACCTTC.

As to this clone: The same CDR3 also results from other DNA sequences found in this sample. This chain uses TRBV3-1 (or the pseudogene TRBV3-2) with TRBJ2-5; possible D gene TRBD1, 6 bases. The ends were cut back, 1 base at V and 3 bases at J, with 9 bases in the middle. The CDR3 has 14 amino acids. Per the germline V gene, CDR1 is LGHDT and CDR2 is YNNKEL (reference sequence). Written as DNA, the CDR3 is TGTGCCAGCAGCCAAGTAAACAGGGAAGAGACCCAGTACTTC. Residues: CASSQVNREETQYF.

The chain employs TRBV6-1 and TRBJ2-6, with TRBD1 identical over 9 bases. Germline V gives CDR1 MNHNS, CDR2 SASEGT. The CDR3 is made up of 17 amino acids. J was trimmed by 5 bases and V by 4 bases; bases with no gene match: 9. The DNA of the CDR3 is TGTGCCAGCAGTGGACAGGGGGTAGTCGATAGGGCCAACGTCCTGACTTTC. This sequence encodes CASSGQGVVDRANVLTF.

V and J are TRBV10-3 and TRBJ2-1; 7 nucleotides line up with TRBD1. The junction had 9 bases not matched to a gene; V was cut back by 0 bases and J by 4 bases. The CDR3 extends over 17 amino acids. CDR1 ENHRY and CDR2 SYGVKD come from the germline V gene. CDR3 in DNA: TGTGCCATCAGTGAGTCAGATGACAGGGCCGAGTACAATGAGCAGTTCTTC. It specifies CAISESDDRAEYNEQFF.

This chain uses TRBV28 with TRBJ2-7; no clear D gene. The CDR3 has 15 amino acids. The germline CDR1 and CDR2 sequences are MDHEN and SYDVKM. V lost 2 bases to trimming and J lost 2 bases, with 13 bases between them. CDR3 in amino acids: CASSLGAATTYEQYF. In nucleotides, the CDR3 is TGTGCCAGCAGTTTAGGTGCAGCAACTACCTACGAGCAGTACTTC.

The CDR3 DNA reads TGTGCCAGCAGTTACGGCATTGCTAGGAACACTGAAGCTTTCTTT. This sequence encodes CASSYGIARNTEAFF. The chain joins TRBV6-5 to TRBJ1-1; D call uncertain. Germline CDR1 MNHEY, CDR2 SVGAGI. V was cut by 2 bases and J by 1 base, with 11 bases left in between. The CDR3 has 15 amino acids.

This sequence joins TRBV16 and TRBJ1-6; TRBD1 matches at 7 bases. Germline CDR1 reads KGHSY; CDR2 reads FQNENV. CDR3 size: 18 residues. The trim removed 4 bases at V and 4 bases at J, leaving 13 bases unmatched. As DNA, the CDR3 is TGTGCCAGCAGCCGGCAAGGGTATTCGGGACAGTATAATTCACCCCTCCACTTT. Translated: CASSRQGYSGQYNSPLHF.

The chain recombines TRBV7-8 with TRBJ2-6; D remains ambiguous. The CDR3 is made up of 14 amino acids. The germline CDR1 and CDR2 sequences are SGHVS and FQNEAQ. Trimming took off 9 bases at V and 0 bases at J, with 9 bases between the two ends. The CDR3 reads CASTEFSGANVLTF. The CDR3 DNA is TGTGCCAGTACAGAGTTCTCTGGGGCCAACGTCCTGACTTTC.

V and J are TRBV10-3 and TRBJ2-1; 7 bases fit TRBD2. The CDR3 runs to 12 residues. The trim removed 10 bases at V and 5 bases at J, leaving 5 bases unmatched. Germline V gives CDR1 ENHRY, CDR2 SYGVKD. In DNA form, the CDR3 reads TGTGCCACCCGACTAGCTAACAATGAGCAGTTCTTC. This gives the protein CATRLANNEQFF.

The CDR3 DNA reads TGCAGTGCTAGTGGGGTAGGGGGGGGTTACAATGAGCAGTTCTTC. Its translation is CSASGVGGGYNEQFF. The chain carries TRBV20-1 and TRBJ2-1; possibly TRBD2 for D (7 bases). The germline gives CDR1 DFQATT, CDR2 SNEGSKA (reference sequence). Trimming removed 3 bases at V and 4 bases at J, with 16 bases between. The CDR3 is 15 residues long.

This clone is a singleton in its sample. This chain uses TRBV5-4 with TRBJ2-5; D might be TRBD2 (6 bases). Germline V gene lookup returns CDR1 SGHNT and CDR2 YYREEE (reference sequence). The CDR3 is 15 amino acids. V lost 0 bases and J lost 9, with 18 bases in between. The CDR3 DNA sequence: TGTGCCAGCAGCTTGGAAGGGCCCAACGGAGGGCCCCAGTACTTC. Translated, it gives CASSLEGPNGGPQYF.